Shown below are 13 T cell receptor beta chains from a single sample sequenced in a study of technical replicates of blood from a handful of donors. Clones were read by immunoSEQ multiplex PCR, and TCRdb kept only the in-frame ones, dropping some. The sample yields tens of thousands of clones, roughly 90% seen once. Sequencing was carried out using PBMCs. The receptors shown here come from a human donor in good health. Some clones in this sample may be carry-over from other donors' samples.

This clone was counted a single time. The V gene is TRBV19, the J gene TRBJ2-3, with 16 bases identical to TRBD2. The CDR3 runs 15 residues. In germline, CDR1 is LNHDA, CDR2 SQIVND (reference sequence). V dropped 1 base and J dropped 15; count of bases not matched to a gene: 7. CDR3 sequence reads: CASSIGGTSGGAAYF. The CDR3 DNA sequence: TGTGCCAGTAGTATAGGCGGGACTAGCGGGGGGGCGGCCTATTTT. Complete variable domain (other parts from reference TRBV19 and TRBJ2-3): DGGITQSPKYLFRKEGQNVTLSCEQNLNHDAMYWYRQDPGQGLRLIYYSQIVNDFQKGDIAEGYSVSREKKESFPLTVTSAQKNPTAFYLCASSIGGTSGGAAYFGPGTRLTVL.

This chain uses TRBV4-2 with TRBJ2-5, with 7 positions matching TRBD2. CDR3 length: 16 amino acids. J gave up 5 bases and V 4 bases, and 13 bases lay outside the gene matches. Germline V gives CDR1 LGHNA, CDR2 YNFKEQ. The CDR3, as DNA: TGTGCCAGCAGCCGAGTTAGCGGGTCCTCATTTGAGACCCAGTACTTC. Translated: CASSRVSGSSFETQYF.

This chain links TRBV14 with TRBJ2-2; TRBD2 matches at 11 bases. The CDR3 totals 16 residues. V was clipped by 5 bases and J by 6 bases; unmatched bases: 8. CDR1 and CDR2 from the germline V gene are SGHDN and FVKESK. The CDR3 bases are TGTGCCAGCAGCACATTAGCGGGAGGGCCTGCCGGGGAGCTGTTTTTT. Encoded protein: CASSTLAGGPAGELFF.

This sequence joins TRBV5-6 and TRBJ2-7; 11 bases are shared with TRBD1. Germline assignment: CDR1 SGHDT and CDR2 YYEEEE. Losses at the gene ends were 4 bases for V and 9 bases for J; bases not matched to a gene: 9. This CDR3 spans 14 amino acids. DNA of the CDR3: TGTGCCAGCAGCCCCGGGACAGGGGGTTCTCGGCAGTACTTC. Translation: CASSPGTGGSRQYF.

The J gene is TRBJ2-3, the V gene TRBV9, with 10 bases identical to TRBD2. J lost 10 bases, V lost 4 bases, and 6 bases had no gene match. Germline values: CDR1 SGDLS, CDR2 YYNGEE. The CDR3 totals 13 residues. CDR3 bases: TGTGCCAGCAGCTCTCTAGCGGGGGCGCCGCAGTATTTT. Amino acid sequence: CASSSLAGAPQYF.

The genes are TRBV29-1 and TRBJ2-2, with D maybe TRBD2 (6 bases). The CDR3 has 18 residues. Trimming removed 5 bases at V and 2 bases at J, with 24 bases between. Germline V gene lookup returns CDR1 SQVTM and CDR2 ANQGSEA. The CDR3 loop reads CSVRGVRDLEKNTGELFF. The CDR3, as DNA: TGCAGCGTTCGCGGGGTAAGGGATCTCGAGAAAAACACCGGGGAGCTGTTTTTT.

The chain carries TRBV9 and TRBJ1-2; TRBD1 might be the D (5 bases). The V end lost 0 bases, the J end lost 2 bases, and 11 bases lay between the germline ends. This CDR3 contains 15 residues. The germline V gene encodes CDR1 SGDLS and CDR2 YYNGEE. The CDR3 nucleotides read TGTGCCAGCAGCGTAGATCAAGGGGCGAACTATGGCTACACCTTC. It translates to CASSVDQGANYGYTF.

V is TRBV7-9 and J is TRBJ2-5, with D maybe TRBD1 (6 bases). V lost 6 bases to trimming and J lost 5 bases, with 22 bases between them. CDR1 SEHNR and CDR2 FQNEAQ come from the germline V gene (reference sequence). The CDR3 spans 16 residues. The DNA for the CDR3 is TGTGCCAGCAGTTCCTCAGTTAACAGGGTGGACGAGACCCAGTACTTC. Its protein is CASSSSVNRVDETQYF.

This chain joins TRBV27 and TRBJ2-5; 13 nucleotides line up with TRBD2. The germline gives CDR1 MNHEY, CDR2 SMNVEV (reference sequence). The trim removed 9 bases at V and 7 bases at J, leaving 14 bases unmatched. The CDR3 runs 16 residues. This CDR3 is CASSGLAGVRGGTQYF. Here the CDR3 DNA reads TGTGCCAGTAGCGGACTAGCGGGAGTCCGGGGAGGGACCCAGTACTTC.

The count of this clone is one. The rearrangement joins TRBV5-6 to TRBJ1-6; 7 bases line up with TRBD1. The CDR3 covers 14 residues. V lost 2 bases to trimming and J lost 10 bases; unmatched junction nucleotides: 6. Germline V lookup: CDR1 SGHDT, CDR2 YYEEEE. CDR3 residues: CASSFGDSKSPLHF. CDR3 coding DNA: TGTGCCAGCAGCTTTGGGGACAGCAAGTCACCCCTCCACTTT. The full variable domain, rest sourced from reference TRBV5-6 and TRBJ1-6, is DAGVTQSPTHLIKTRGQQVTLRCSPKSGHDTVSWYQQALGQGPQFIFQYYEEEERQRGNFPDRFSGHQFPNYSSELNVNALLLGDSALYLCASSFGDSKSPLHFGNGTRLTVT.

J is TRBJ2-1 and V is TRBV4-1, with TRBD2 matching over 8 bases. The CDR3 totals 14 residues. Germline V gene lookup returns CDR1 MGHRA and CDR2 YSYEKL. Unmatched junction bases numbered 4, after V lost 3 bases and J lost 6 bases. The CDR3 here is CASSQGLGSNEQFF. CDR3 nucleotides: TGCGCCAGCAGCCAGGGACTAGGTTCCAATGAGCAGTTCTTC.

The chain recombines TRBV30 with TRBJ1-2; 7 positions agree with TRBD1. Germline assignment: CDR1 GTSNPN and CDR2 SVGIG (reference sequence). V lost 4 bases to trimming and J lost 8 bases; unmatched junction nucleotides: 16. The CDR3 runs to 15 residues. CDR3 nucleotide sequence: TGTGCCTGGACGGCCCGGGGCGGGGACAGTAAGGGCTACACCTTC. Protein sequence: CAWTARGGDSKGYTF.

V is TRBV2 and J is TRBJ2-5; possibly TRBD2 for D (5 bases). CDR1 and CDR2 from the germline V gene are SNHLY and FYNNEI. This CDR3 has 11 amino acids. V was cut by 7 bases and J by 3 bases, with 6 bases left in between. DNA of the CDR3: TGTGCCAGCACGACTAAAGAGACCCAGTACTTC. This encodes CASTTKETQYF.